What follows describes a single T cell receptor beta chain. This entry belongs to a study of technical replicates of blood from a handful of donors. This table comes from immunoSEQ multiplex PCR, and its TCRdb copy is limited to in-frame clones, with some not included. The top ten hold more than 0.35% of the sample, which has nearly 95,000 clones, about 96% seen once. This CDR3 spans 15 amino acids. Germline lookup yields CDR1 MGHRA and CDR2 YSYEKL. J gave up 8 bases and V 1 base, and 6 bases lay outside the gene matches. The sequenced sample consisted of T cells isolated from PBMCs. The receptor comes from a human donor in good health. This chain connects TRBV4-1 to TRBJ2-1, with 9 nucleotides matching TRBD2. CDR3 coding DNA: TGCGCCAGCAGCCAAGTAGCGGGAGTAGGATATGAGCAGTTCTTC. Translating gives CASSQVAGVGYEQFF.